This T cell receptor beta chain was sequenced in a study of blood T cell repertoires in COVID-19. Study-wide background: In each case, the material was cDNA or gDNA derived from T cells, B-cell-depleted T cells, or PBMCs.

The authors' processing: From reference gene primer amplification, estimates of nucleated cell counts were derived. The protocol was immunoSEQ multiplex PCR, while the TCRdb copy is restricted to in-frame clones and leaves out a portion. V and J calls and clone size come straight from that table; D and trimming were deduced from the DNA. The sample carries about 50,000 clones, 86% recorded once. Trimming took 3 bases from V and 10 from J, leaving 16 bases between them. The germline V gene encodes CDR1 SGHNT and CDR2 YYREEE (reference sequence). The CDR3 loop spans 14 amino acids. The sample was peripheral blood. The TCR sequence derives from a human donor in a cohort sampled during active COVID-19. This chain links TRBV5-4 with TRBJ1-4; D is ambiguous. The CDR3, as DNA: TGTGCCAGCAGCTCGACTACCCTTCGAGGAAAACTGTTTTTT. It is translated as CASSSTTLRGKLFF.